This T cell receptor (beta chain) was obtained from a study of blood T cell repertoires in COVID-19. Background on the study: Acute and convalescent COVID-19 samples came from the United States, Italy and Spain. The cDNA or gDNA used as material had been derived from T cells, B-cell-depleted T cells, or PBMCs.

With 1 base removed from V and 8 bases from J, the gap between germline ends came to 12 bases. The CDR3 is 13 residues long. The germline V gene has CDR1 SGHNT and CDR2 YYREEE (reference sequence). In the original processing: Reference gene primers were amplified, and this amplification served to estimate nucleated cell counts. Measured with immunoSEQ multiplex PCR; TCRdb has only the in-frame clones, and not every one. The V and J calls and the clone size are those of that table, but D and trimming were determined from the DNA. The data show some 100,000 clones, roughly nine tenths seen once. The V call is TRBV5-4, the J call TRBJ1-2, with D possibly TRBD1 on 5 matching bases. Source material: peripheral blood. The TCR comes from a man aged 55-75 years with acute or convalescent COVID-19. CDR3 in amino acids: CASSLRQGGGYTF. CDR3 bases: TGTGCCAGCAGCTTGAGGCAGGGTGGAGGCTACACCTTC.